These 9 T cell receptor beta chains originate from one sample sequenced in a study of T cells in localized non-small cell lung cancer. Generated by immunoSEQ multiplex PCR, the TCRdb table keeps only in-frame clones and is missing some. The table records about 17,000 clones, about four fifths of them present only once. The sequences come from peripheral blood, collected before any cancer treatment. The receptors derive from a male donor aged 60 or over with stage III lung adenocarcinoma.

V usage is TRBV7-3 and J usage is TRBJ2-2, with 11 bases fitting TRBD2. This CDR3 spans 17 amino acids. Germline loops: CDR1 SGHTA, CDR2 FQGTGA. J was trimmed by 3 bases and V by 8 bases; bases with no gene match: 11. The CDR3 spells CASGLAGGPTHTGELFF. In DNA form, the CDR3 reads TGTGCCAGCGGATTAGCGGGGGGGCCCACACACACCGGGGAGCTGTTTTTT.

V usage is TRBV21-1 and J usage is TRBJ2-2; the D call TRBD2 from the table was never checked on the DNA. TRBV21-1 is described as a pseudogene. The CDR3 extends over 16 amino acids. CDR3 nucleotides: TGTGCCAGCAGCAAACTAGGAAAGCCCAACACCGGGGAGCTGTTTTTT. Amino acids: CASSKLGKPNTGELFF.

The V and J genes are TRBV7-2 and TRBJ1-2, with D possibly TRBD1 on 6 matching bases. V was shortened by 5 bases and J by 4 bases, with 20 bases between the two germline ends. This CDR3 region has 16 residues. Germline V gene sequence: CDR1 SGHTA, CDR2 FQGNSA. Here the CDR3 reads CASSRPDRTAAYGYTF. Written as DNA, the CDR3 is TGTGCCAGCAGCCGCCCCGACCGGACAGCTGCCTATGGCTACACCTTC.

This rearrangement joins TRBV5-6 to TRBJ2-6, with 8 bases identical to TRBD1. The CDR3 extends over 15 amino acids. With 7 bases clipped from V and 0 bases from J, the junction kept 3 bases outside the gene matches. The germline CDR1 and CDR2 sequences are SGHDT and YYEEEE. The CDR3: CASVGTGSGANVLTF. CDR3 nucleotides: TGTGCCAGCGTTGGGACAGGCTCTGGGGCCAACGTCCTGACTTTC.

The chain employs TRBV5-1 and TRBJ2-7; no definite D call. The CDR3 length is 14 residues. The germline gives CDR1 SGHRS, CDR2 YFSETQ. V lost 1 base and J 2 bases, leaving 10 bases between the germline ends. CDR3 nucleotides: TGCGCCAGCAGCTTGTCGGCAGGCGCCTACGAGCAGTACTTC. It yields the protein CASSLSAGAYEQYF.

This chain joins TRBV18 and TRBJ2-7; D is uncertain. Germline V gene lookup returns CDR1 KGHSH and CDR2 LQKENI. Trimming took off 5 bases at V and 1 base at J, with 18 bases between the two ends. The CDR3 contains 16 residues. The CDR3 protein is CASSSGRIPTSYEQYF. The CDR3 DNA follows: TGTGCCAGCTCATCCGGACGGATTCCGACTTCCTACGAGCAGTACTTC.

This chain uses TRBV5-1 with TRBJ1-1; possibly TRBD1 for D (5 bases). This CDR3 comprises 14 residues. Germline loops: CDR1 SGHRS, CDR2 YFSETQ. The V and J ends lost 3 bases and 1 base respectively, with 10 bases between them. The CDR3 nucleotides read TGCGCCAGCAGCTGGGGCGGGGGGAACACTGAAGCTTTCTTT. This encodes CASSWGGGNTEAFF.

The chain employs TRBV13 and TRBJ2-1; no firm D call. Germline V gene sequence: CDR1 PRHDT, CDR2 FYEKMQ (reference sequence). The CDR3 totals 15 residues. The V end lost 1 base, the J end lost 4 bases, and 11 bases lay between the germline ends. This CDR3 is CASSLEQTEYNEQFF. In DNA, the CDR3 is TGTGCCAGCAGCTTAGAGCAAACAGAGTACAATGAGCAGTTCTTC.

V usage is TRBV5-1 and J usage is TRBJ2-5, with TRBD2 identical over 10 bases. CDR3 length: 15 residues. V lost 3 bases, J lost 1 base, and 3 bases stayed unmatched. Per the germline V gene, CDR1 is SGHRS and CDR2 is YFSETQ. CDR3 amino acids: CASSSRLAGQETQYF. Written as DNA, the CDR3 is TGCGCCAGCAGCTCCCGACTAGCGGGCCAAGAGACCCAGTACTTC.